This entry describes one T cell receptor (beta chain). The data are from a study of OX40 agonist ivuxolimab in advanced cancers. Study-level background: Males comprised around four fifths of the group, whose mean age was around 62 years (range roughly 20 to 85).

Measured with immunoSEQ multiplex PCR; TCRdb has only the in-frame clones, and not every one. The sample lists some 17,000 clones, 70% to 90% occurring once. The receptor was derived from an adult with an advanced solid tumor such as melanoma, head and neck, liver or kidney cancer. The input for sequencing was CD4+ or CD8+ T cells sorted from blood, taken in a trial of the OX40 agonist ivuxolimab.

The CDR3 DNA follows: TGTGCCAGCAATTGGGACGGAGGCACTGAAGCTTTCTTT. Its protein product is CASNWDGGTEAFF. The chain combines TRBV6-6 with TRBJ1-1, with a possible D match to TRBD1 (5 bases). The V end was cut by 7 bases, the J end by 4 bases, with 13 bases between. The CDR3 has 13 amino acids. The germline V gene has CDR1 MNHNY and CDR2 SVGAGI (reference sequence).